This TCR beta chain was recorded in a study of response to subunit inactivated influenza vaccine. TCRdb re-called the RT-PCR reads through MiXCR, storing one row per CDR3 protein. The data show just under 250,000 distinct CDR3 sequences, 9% to 15% seen once. Germline V CDR1 and CDR2: SGHDT, YYEEEE. The CDR3 totals 18 residues. The J segment lost 2 bases and the V segment lost 1 base, leaving 10 bases of the junction unmatched. Study findings and constraints: The authors suggested that few new T cells are recruited per seasonal influenza vaccination.

With respect to this clonotype: Its specificity is unknown.

This clonotype was sampled from a man in his forties or fifties who received an inactivated influenza vaccine. V and J are TRBV5-6 and TRBJ2-3; 10 bases line up with TRBD2. The sequencing used non-naive T cells sorted from PBMCs, collected approximately 15 days before vaccination. The CDR3 nucleotides read TGTGCCAGCAGCTTGTTCGGGAAAACTAGCGGGGTCACAGATACGCAGTATTTT. Translation: CASSLFGKTSGVTDTQYF.